This T cell receptor beta chain was documented in a study of T-cell reconstitution after alpha-beta-depleted transplantation in children. This clonotype was observed a few times. Unique molecular identifiers featured in how the TCRbeta library was prepared. TCRdb re-called the PCR reads through MiXCR, storing one row per CDR3 protein. The sample yields 490,000 or so distinct CDR3 sequences, 12% seen once. The CDR3 spans 15 residues. With 0 bases removed from V and 7 bases from J, the gap between germline ends came to 18 bases. From germline, CDR1 is DFQATT and CDR2 SNEGSKA (reference sequence). V usage is TRBV20-1 and J usage is TRBJ1-2, with no clear D. The sample consisted of PBMCs from the stem cell graft donor, taken from the stem cell graft. This TCR derives from a human donor who donated a stem cell graft to a child with combined immunodeficiency. CDR3 DNA sequence: TGCAGTGCTAGAGATCAGAACAGTTTGGCGGGTGGCTACACCTTC. This codes for CSARDQNSLAGGYTF.